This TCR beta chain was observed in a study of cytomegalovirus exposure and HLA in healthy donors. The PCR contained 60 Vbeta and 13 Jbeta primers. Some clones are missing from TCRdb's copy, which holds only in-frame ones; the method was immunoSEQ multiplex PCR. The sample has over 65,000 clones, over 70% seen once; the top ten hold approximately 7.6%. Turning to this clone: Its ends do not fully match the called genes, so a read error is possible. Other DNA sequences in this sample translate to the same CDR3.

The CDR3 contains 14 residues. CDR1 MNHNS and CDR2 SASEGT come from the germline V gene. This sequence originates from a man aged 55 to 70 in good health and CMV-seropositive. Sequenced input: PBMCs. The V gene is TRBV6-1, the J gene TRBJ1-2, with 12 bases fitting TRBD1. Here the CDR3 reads CASSGDRGRDGYTF. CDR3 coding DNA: TGCGCCAGCAGTGGGGACAGGGGGCGCGATGGCTACACCTTC.